A single sample is the source of the 3 T cell receptor beta chains below, sequenced in a study of T cell responses to AZD1222 COVID-19 vaccine. Libraries were prepared by immunoSEQ multiplex PCR; TCRdb keeps only in-frame clonotypes and omits some of them. Seen here are fewer than 120,000 clones, roughly 92% observed once, and the top ten hold approximately 2.7%. The sequencing used peripheral blood, collected 28 days after the second AZD1222 dose. The receptors here all came from an adult who received the AZD1222 COVID-19 vaccine.

The chain is built from TRBV29-1 and TRBJ2-7; D may be TRBD1 or TRBD2 (7 bases each). V was trimmed by 7 bases and J by 4 bases, leaving 17 bases between them. The CDR3 has 13 amino acids. Per germline, CDR1 SQVTM and CDR2 ANQGSEA. The CDR3 nucleotides read TGCAGCGCATACAGGGGAGGGACTTACGAGCAGTACTTC. Protein sequence: CSAYRGGTYEQYF.

CDR3 loop: CASTRGRDQPQHF. The DNA of the CDR3 is TGTGCCAGCACCAGGGGTCGGGATCAGCCCCAGCATTTT. The chain recombines TRBV5-8 with TRBJ1-5, with D tentatively TRBD1 (6 bases). The CDR3 has 13 residues. Germline V gene sequence: CDR1 SGHTS, CDR2 YDEGEE. Trimming cost V 6 bases and J 5 bases, with 12 bases left between them.

The chain has TRBV5-7 and TRBJ2-7; D assignment may be TRBD1 or TRBD2 (5 bases each). TRBV5-7 is an open reading frame whose function is uncertain. The CDR3 is 13 residues long. The ends were cut back, 2 bases at V and 7 bases at J, with 13 bases in the middle. The CDR3 region is CASSLEGPEEQYF. The DNA of the CDR3 is TGTGCCAGCAGCTTAGAGGGACCAGAGGAGCAGTACTTC.